This T cell receptor (beta chain) originates from a study of OX40 agonist ivuxolimab in advanced cancers. Measured with immunoSEQ multiplex PCR; TCRdb has only the in-frame clones, and not every one. The sample shows 75,000 to 100,000 clones, more than 85% of them seen only once. Per the germline V gene, CDR1 is SGHRS and CDR2 is YFSETQ. With V trimmed by 0 bases and J by 0 bases, 3 bases remained unmatched. The CDR3 consists of 16 residues. Sequencing was performed on CD4+ or CD8+ T cells sorted from blood, taken in a trial of the OX40 agonist ivuxolimab. V usage is TRBV5-1 and J usage is TRBJ2-3, with 8 bases matching TRBD2. This sequence was found in an adult with an advanced solid tumor such as melanoma, head and neck, liver or kidney cancer. This CDR3 is CASSLGLAGSTDTQYF. For the CDR3, the DNA is TGCGCCAGCAGCTTGGGGTTAGCGGGGAGCACAGATACGCAGTATTTT.